A single sample is the source of the 9 T cell receptor beta chains below, sequenced in a study of cytomegalovirus exposure and HLA in healthy donors. Profiled with immunoSEQ multiplex PCR; TCRdb holds only in-frame clones, not every one. The sample includes 110,000 or so clones, approximately 96% seen only once; the top ten take under 0.75%. The material sequenced was PBMCs. These receptors came from a young woman in good health and CMV-seronegative.

The genes are TRBV29-1 and TRBJ2-2; D not certain. Trimming removed 2 bases from V and 8 bases from J, with 9 bases in between. CDR1 and CDR2 from the germline V gene are SQVTM and ANQGSEA. CDR3 size: 12 residues. CDR3 sequence reads: CSVEPSPGELFF. CDR3 bases: TGCAGCGTTGAACCCAGTCCTGGGGAGCTGTTTTTT.

DNA for the CDR3: TGCAGTGCTGCTGGTCGGGAGACCCAGTACTTC. It is translated as CSAAGRETQYF. The chain recombines TRBV20-1 with TRBJ2-5; D remains ambiguous. V was shortened by 5 bases and J by 5 bases, with 9 bases between the two germline ends. The V gene's germline CDR1 is DFQATT and CDR2 SNEGSKA (reference sequence). The CDR3 covers 11 residues.

The rearrangement uses TRBV5-1 and TRBJ2-1; weak D call: TRBD1 (6 bases). The V and J ends lost 2 bases and 8 bases respectively, with 17 bases between them. The CDR3 covers 15 residues. CDR1 is SGHRS and CDR2 is YFSETQ in the germline V gene. The DNA of the CDR3 is TGCGCCAGCAGCTTTGAGACAGGTCTAGGTGATGAGCAGTTCTTC. Translating it yields CASSFETGLGDEQFF.

This clone has just one count. This rearrangement joins TRBV5-4 to TRBJ1-2; 9 bases are a match to TRBD1. This CDR3 comprises 15 residues. The J segment lost 8 bases and the V segment lost 4 bases, leaving 12 bases of the junction unmatched. The germline V gene encodes CDR1 SGHNT and CDR2 YYREEE (reference sequence). The CDR3 sequence is CASSVDTGGPNGYTF. As DNA, the CDR3 is TGTGCCAGCAGCGTTGACACAGGGGGCCCAAACGGCTACACCTTC.

The chain recombines TRBV9 with TRBJ1-1; D may be TRBD1 (6 bases). The CDR3 sequence is 15 residues long. V was shortened by 4 bases and J by 4 bases, with 17 bases between the two germline ends. CDR1 is SGDLS, CDR2 YYNGEE, per germline. CDR3 amino acids: CASSSQSRGVTEAFF. The CDR3 region has the DNA TGTGCCAGCAGCTCCCAGTCCAGGGGTGTCACTGAAGCTTTCTTT.

The V call is TRBV7-8, the J call TRBJ2-1; a possible D gene is TRBD2 (6 bases). Trimming took off 3 bases at V and 2 bases at J, with 11 bases between the two ends. Germline V gene lookup returns CDR1 SGHVS and CDR2 FQNEAQ. The CDR3 runs to 15 residues. CDR3: CASSFPRGAYNEQFF. The CDR3 nucleotides read TGTGCCAGCAGCTTTCCGCGGGGTGCCTACAATGAGCAGTTCTTC.

J is TRBJ2-5 and V is TRBV9; 7 nucleotides agree with TRBD2. J lost 5 bases, V lost 0 bases, and 10 bases had no gene match. Germline CDR1 SGDLS, CDR2 YYNGEE. This CDR3 is 16 amino acids long. The CDR3 loop reads CASSVGAGLTGETQYF. The CDR3 nucleotides are TGTGCCAGCAGCGTAGGAGCGGGGTTAACGGGGGAGACCCAGTACTTC.

Details on this clone: Different DNA sequences within this sample yield the same CDR3. The V and J genes are TRBV5-6 and TRBJ1-1; no clear D gene. Germline V CDR1 and CDR2: SGHDT, YYEEEE. The CDR3 runs to 12 residues. V lost 4 bases to trimming and J lost 5 bases, with 9 bases between them. The CDR3 here is CASSLRGTEAFF. Here the CDR3 DNA reads TGTGCCAGCAGCCTACGGGGAACTGAAGCTTTCTTT. Variable domain in full (rest from reference TRBV5-6 and TRBJ1-1): DAGVTQSPTHLIKTRGQQVTLRCSPKSGHDTVSWYQQALGQGPQFIFQYYEEEERQRGNFPDRFSGHQFPNYSSELNVNALLLGDSALYLCASSLRGTEAFFGQGTRLTVV.

V and J are TRBV5-5 and TRBJ1-5; D is undetermined. This CDR3 is built from 14 residues. Germline assignment: CDR1 SGHKS and CDR2 YYEKEE (reference sequence). Trimming shortened V by 0 bases and J by 5 bases, and 9 bases separated the two germline ends. CDR3 in amino acids: CASSLVVLDQPQHF. The CDR3 nucleotides read TGTGCCAGCAGCTTGGTAGTGTTGGATCAGCCCCAGCATTTT.